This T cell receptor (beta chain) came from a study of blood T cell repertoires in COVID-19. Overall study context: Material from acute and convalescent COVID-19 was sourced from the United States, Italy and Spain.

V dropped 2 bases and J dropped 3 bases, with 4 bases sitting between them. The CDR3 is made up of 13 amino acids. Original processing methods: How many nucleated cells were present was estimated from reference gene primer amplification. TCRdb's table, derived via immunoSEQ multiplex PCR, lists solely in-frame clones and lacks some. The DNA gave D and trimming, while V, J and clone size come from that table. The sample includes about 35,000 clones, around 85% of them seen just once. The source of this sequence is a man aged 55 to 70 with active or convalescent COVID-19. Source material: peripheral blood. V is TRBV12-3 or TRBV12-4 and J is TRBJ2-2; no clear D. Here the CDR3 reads CASSLRDTGELFF. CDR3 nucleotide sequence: TGTGCCAGCAGTTTACGAGACACCGGGGAGCTGTTTTTT.